This T cell receptor (beta chain) derives from a study of blood T cell repertoires in COVID-19. The wider study: Sources were T cells, B-cell-depleted T cells, or PBMCs; the material itself was cDNA or gDNA.

This clone was counted between two and nine times. As originally analysed: Estimated nucleated cell counts came from reference gene primer amplification. This table comes from immunoSEQ multiplex PCR, and its TCRdb copy is limited to in-frame clones, with some not included. That table furnishes V, J and clone size, whereas the DNA furnished D and trimming. The sample lists tens of thousands of clones, more than 70% occurring once. The sample consisted of peripheral blood. The receptor's source is a man aged 25 to 45 with COVID-19, enrolled during active disease.

The DNA of the CDR3 is TGTGCCAGCAGCTTTTCCGGGGAGACCCAGTACTTC. Its translation: CASSFSGETQYF. The rearrangement joins TRBV11-2 to TRBJ2-5; D gene ambiguous. From germline, CDR1 is SGHAT and CDR2 FQNNGV. The CDR3 covers 12 residues. V lost 3 bases, J lost 5 bases, and 7 bases lay in between.